The present entry profiles one TCR beta chain with its context. This CDR3 has 13 residues. The germline V gene has CDR1 KGHSH and CDR2 LQKENI. The V end lost 3 bases, the J end lost 2 bases, and 6 bases lay between the germline ends. This specimen belongs to a study of OX40 agonist ivuxolimab in advanced cancers. Looking at the study overall: Partial responses were seen in three patients, one with hepatocellular carcinoma and two with cutaneous melanoma.

This table comes from immunoSEQ multiplex PCR, and its TCRdb copy is limited to in-frame clones, with some not included. The table shows approximately 80,000 clones, with roughly 84% occurring only once. The specimen was CD4+ or CD8+ T cells sorted from blood, collected in a trial of the OX40 agonist ivuxolimab. The clonotype comes from an adult with an advanced solid tumor such as melanoma, head and neck, liver or kidney cancer. The genes are TRBV18 and TRBJ2-3; D possibly matches TRBD1 or TRBD2 (5 bases each). The CDR3 sequence: CASSPGTTDTQYF. CDR3 nucleotides: TGTGCCAGCTCACCTGGGACCACAGATACGCAGTATTTT.